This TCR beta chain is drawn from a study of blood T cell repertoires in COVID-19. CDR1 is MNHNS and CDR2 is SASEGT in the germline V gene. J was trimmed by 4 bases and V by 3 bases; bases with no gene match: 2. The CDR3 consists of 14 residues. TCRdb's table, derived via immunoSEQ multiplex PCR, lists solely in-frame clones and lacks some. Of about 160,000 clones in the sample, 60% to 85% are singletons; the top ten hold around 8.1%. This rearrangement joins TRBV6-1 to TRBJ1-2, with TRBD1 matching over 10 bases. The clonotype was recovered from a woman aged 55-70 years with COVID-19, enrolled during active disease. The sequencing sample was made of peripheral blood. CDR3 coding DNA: TGTGCCAGCAGTGACCGGGACAGGGGCTATGGCTACACCTTC. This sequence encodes CASSDRDRGYGYTF.